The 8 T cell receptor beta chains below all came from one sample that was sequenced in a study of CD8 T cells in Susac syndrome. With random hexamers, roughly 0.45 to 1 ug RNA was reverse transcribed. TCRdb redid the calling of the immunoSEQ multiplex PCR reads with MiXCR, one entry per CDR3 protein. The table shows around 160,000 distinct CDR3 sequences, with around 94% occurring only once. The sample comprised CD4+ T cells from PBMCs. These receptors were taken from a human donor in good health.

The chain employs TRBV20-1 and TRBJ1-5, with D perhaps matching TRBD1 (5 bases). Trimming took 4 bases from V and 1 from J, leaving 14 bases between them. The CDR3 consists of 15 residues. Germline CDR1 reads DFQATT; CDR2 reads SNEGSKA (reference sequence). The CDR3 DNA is TGCAGTGCTAAGTTTAGGGGCTTAAGCAATCAGCCCCAGCATTTT. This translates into CSAKFRGLSNQPQHF.

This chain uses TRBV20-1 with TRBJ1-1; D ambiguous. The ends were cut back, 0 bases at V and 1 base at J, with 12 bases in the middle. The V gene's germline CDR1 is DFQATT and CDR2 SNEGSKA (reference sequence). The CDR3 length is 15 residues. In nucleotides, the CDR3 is TGCAGTGCTAGAGATAGCGGGTCATCGAACACTGAAGCTTTCTTT. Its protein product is CSARDSGSSNTEAFF.

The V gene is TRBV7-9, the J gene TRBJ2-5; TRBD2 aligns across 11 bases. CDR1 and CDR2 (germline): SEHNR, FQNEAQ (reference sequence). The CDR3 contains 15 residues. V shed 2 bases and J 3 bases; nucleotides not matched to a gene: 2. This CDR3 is CASSLRLAGKETQYF. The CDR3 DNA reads TGTGCCAGCAGCTTACGACTAGCGGGGAAAGAGACCCAGTACTTC.

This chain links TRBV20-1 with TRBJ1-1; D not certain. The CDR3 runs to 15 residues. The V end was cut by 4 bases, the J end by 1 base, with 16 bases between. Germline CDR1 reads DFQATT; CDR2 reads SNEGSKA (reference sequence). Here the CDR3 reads CSANVPGRGNTEAFF. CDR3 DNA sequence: TGCAGTGCTAACGTACCGGGCCGAGGGAACACTGAAGCTTTCTTT.

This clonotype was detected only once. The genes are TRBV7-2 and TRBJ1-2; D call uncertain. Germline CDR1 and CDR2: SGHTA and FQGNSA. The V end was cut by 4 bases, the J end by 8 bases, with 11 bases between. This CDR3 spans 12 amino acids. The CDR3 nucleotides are TGTGCCAGCAGCTGGGGAGAAGGGGGCTACACCTTC. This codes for CASSWGEGGYTF.

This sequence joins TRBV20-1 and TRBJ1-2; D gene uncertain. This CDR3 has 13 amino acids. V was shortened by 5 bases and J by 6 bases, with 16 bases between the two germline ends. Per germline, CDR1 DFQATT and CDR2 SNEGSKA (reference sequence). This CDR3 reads CSAFRTESDGYTF. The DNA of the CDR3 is TGCAGTGCTTTCCGGACGGAGTCGGATGGCTACACCTTC.

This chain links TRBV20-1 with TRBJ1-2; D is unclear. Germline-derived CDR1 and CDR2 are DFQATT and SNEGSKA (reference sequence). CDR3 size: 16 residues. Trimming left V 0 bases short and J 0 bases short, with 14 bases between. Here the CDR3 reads CSARDLGLRANYGYTF. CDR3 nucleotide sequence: TGCAGTGCTAGAGATCTTGGGCTTCGAGCTAACTATGGCTACACCTTC.

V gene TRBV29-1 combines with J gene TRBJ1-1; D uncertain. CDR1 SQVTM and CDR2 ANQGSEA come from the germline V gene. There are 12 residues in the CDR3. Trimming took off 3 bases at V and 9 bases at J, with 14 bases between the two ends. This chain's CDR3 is CSVDHESLKAFF. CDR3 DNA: TGCAGCGTTGACCACGAGAGCTTAAAAGCTTTCTTT.